The sequence of this TCR beta chain was determined in a study of blood T cell repertoires in COVID-19. Study at large: Acute and convalescent COVID-19 specimens originated in the United States, Italy and Spain. Sources were T cells, B-cell-depleted T cells, or PBMCs; the material itself was cDNA or gDNA.

This clone turned up a few times. This CDR3 has 17 residues. Germline values: CDR1 LNHDA, CDR2 SQIVND (reference sequence). V was pared by 5 bases and J by 4 bases, with 12 bases of the junction left unmatched. The table came from immunoSEQ multiplex PCR; TCRdb's copy has only in-frame clones and leaves some out. The sample shows fewer than 300,000 clones, roughly 90% of them seen only once. Material for sequencing was peripheral blood. This clonotype was sampled from a woman in her 30s with COVID-19, enrolled during active disease. V is TRBV19 and J is TRBJ2-2; 8 bases are a match to TRBD1. DNA of the CDR3: TGTGCCAGTAGTCTCCCTCACTTCGGGACAGGCACCGGGGAGCTGTTTTTT. This encodes CASSLPHFGTGTGELFF.